The text below deals with one TCR beta chain. It lacks a known antigen. No much larger clone is present one base from it, and per-base qualities are unavailable. This sample is part of a study of blood T cell repertoires in COVID-19 (dated by TCRdb to 2018 to 2021). In the study overall: The collaborator samples originated in the United States, Italy and Spain and spanned the acute and convalescent phases of COVID-19. The prospective study material was composed of cDNA or gDNA derived from T cells, B-cell-depleted T cells, or PBMCs. Deeply sampled blood TCRbeta repertoires from subjects exposed to, actively infected with, or recovered from COVID-19 were included in the dataset. The repertoires were released in a freely available public database meant as a resource for research on the immune response to SARS-CoV-2. The samples were drawn from the first 160 participants of the ongoing ImmuneRACE study and from 1,254 subjects provided by 6 global collaborators. Sample metadata almost always included a de-identified subject ID, COVID-19 status, age in years and sex. Where available, HLA class I and class II types were taken from metadata supplied by the sample provider and were not determined by assay-based typing.

Beyond this particular receptor, the publication reports: Clinical and demographic metadata were provided uncurated, with the amount varying by source and participant.

The germline V gene provides CDR1 SGDLS and CDR2 YYNGEE. The CDR3 contains 15 residues, cysteine and phenylalanine counted. Kept here is only the CDR3 DNA, which spans 45 bases and is read in frame from base 1. V loses 0 bases, J loses 3 bases, and the germline ends lie 10 bases apart. TCRbeta CDR3 regions were amplified from genomic DNA by means of the immunoSEQ Assay, a bias-controlled multiplex PCR. The authors' analysis ran thus. The number of nucleated cells in each sample was estimated from the amplification of reference gene primers within the assay. To quantify the absolute abundance of each unique TCRbeta CDR3 rearrangement, sequence reads were collapsed and filtered. For each sample, productive Simpson clonality was calculated by taking the square root of Simpson's diversity index across productive rearrangements. TCRdb retrieved this table from immuneACCESS and kept in-frame rearrangements only. Not all clones are present; in checked studies, unresolved V genes account for under half, and no reason is known for the remainder. For V, J and clone size, that table is used; D and trimming come from the DNA. The table for this sample lists approximately 130,000 clones; 85% to 90% of them were counted only once. The ten biggest clones cover approximately 30% of the sample.

Each collaborating institution followed its own protocols to collect whole blood in K2EDTA tubes. Collaborator samples were shipped for TCRbeta analysis as frozen whole blood, isolated PBMCs, or DNA extracted from either sample type. The sequence joins TRBV9 to TRBJ1-5; possibly the D gene is TRBD1, per 6 matching bases. Sequencing was done on a sample of peripheral blood. The receptor was derived from a man in his 70s with active or convalescent COVID-19. The CDR3 in this case is CASSVGGGVNQPQHF. In nucleotides, the sequence is TGTGCCAGCAGCGTAGGAGGGGGGGTCAATCAGCCCCAGCATTTT.